This T cell receptor (beta chain) was captured in a study of T cells in Graves' hyperthyroidism and ophthalmopathy. Study at large: Blood from the periphery was taken at initial diagnosis, before any treatment.

V was clipped by 6 bases and J by 11 bases; unmatched bases: 13. Germline V gives CDR1 MDHEN, CDR2 SYDVKM. The CDR3 runs 15 residues. Amplification of TCR beta CDR3 regions was performed using RNA transcripts as template. Carried out on the TCR CDR3, a first-round RT-PCR used the HTBI primer set. TCRdb fed the multiplex PCR reads into MiXCR, producing one record per CDR3 protein. Here the sample spans about 320,000 distinct CDR3 sequences, approximately 15% being singletons. Uncontrolled infections, other autoimmune diseases, pregnancy or lactation led to exclusion of patients. PBMCs were obtained from 9.5 to 10 ml fresh peripheral blood. This clonotype showed up just a few times.

The sequencing sample was made of blood. The receptor's source is a man aged 30-40 years with Graves' hyperthyroidism. This sequence joins TRBV28 and TRBJ1-6, with TRBD1 matching 7 bases. The CDR3 spells CASSPPTGTDAPLHF. The CDR3 coding sequence is TGTGCCAGCAGCCCCCCGACTGGGACAGACGCACCCCTCCACTTT.